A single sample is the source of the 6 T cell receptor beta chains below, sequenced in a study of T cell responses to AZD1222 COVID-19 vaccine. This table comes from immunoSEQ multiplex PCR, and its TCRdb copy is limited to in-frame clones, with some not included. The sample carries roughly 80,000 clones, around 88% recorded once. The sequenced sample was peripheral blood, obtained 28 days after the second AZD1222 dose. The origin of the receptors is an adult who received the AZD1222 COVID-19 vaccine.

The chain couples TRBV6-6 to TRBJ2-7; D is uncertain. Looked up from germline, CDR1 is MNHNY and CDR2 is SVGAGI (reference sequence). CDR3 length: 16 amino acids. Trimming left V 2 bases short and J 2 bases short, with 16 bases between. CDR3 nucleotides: TGTGCCAGCAGTTACCCGGCGATGGCCGCAGCCTACGAGCAGTACTTC. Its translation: CASSYPAMAAAYEQYF.

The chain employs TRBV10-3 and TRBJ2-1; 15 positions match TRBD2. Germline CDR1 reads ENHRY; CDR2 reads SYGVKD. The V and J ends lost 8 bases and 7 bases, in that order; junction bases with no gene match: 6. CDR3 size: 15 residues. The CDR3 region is CAIEGTSGGRNEQFF. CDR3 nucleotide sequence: TGTGCCATCGAAGGGACTAGCGGGGGGCGGAATGAGCAGTTCTTC.

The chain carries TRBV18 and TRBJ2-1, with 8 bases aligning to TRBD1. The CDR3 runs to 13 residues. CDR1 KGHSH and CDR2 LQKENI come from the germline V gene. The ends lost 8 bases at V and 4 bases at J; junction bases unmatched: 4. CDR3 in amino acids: CASQGAEYNEQFF. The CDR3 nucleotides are TGTGCCAGCCAGGGGGCGGAATACAATGAGCAGTTCTTC. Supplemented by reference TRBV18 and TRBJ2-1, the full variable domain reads NAGVMQNPRHLVRRRGQEARLRCSPMKGHSHVYWYRQLPEEGLKFMVYLQKENIIDESGMPKERFSAEFPKEGPSILRIQQVVRGDSAAYFCASQGAEYNEQFFGPGTRLTVL.

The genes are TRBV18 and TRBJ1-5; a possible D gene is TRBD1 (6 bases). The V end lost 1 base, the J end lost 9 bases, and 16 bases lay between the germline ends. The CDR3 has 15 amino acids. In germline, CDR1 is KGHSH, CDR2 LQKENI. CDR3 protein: CASSPRSPTGSPQHF. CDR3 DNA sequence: TGTGCCAGCTCACCACGAAGCCCAACAGGGTCGCCCCAGCATTTT. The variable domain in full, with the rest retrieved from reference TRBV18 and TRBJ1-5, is NAGVMQNPRHLVRRRGQEARLRCSPMKGHSHVYWYRQLPEEGLKFMVYLQKENIIDESGMPKERFSAEFPKEGPSILRIQQVVRGDSAAYFCASSPRSPTGSPQHFGDGTRLSIL.

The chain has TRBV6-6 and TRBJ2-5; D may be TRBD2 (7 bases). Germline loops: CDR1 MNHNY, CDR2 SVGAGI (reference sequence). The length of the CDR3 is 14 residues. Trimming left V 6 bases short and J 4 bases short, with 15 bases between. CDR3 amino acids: CASSLGGGPETQYF. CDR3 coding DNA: TGTGCCAGCAGCCTAGGGGGGGGCCCAGAGACCCAGTACTTC.

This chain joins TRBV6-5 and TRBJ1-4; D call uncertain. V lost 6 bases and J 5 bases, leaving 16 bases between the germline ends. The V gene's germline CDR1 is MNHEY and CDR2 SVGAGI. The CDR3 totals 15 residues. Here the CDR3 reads CASRPGRVGNEKLFF. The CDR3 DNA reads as TGTGCCAGCAGGCCCGGACGGGTGGGAAATGAAAAACTGTTTTTT.